The source of this T cell receptor beta chain is a study of beta chain features in type 1 diabetes (dated by TCRdb to the late 2010s). Broadly, across the study: Patients and healthy donors did not differ in mean age, gender distribution, total cell number or subset yield. A total of about 100,000,000 sorted cells were examined across all samples, and RNA yield correlated strongly with the number of cells per subset. The study compared the TCRB repertoires of sorted circulating CD4+ T cell subsets in recently diagnosed type 1 diabetes patients with those in matched healthy donors. Regulatory and stem cell-like memory subsets were obtained from only 8 patients and roughly eight healthy donors, while naive and central memory subsets were obtained from all 30 or so donors. Study-wide findings and limitations: A moderate but significant shortening of TCRB CDR3 length was observed in type 1 diabetes patients in all four CD4+ subsets. Because cDNA was sequenced instead of genomic DNA, activated cells with high expression could be over-represented, although the groups did not differ in activation or CD3 levels. Patients with type 1 diabetes made fewer insertions and deleted more nucleotides at VDJ recombination sites, implying thymic rearrangement abnormalities. Only small numbers of individuals were included in the HLA sub-analyses, which left unresolved whether HLA type had any influence on TCRB rearrangement. Naive, central memory and regulatory TCRB repertoires appeared to be more alike among patients than among healthy donors. Shorter templates might have been favored by PCR, but patient and control samples were amplified and corrected together, so both groups would have been affected equally by any skew.

A remark on this clone: Which antigen it targets is not known. No clone much larger than this one lies a single base away; base qualities are absent.

From each donor, a single peripheral blood sample of about 100 mL on average was drawn into heparinised tubes. Naive, central memory, regulatory and stem cell-like memory CD4+ T cells were sorted on a BD FACSAria II using a panel including CD45RO, CCR7, CD25, CD127, CD95 and CD27. Purity was above 95% for every sorted population. Right away, PBMCs were isolated by Lymphoprep density gradient centrifugation and were stained directly, with no culture step. To minimize batch effects, samples were stained and sorted in pairs, one healthy donor with one patient per experiment. All of the isolated RNA was reverse transcribed with the High Capacity cDNA Reverse Transcription Kit, so expressed TCRB transcripts were sequenced. Deep immunoSEQ sequencing was applied to naive, central memory and regulatory T cell samples, giving an average of roughly 3.5 million total reads per sample. Sorted cells were lysed in RLT buffer, and RNA was extracted using DNase-treated RNeasy Micro or Mini kits according to cell number. To prevent cross-contamination, each cell subset was processed individually, whereas patient and healthy donor samples were processed jointly. The immunoSEQ multiplex PCR was used to amplify TCRB sequences from cDNA, yielding 87-bp fragments that span the CDR3 region. Sequencing of the amplicons was performed on the Illumina HiSeq platform. In the original analysis: Synthetic template baselines were used to correct PCR bias computationally, reads within Hamming distance 2 were collapsed, and singletons that could not be merged were discarded. Reads were aligned against IMGT to assign V, D and J genes, CDR3 length and insertions or deletions at six rearrangement sites. Within each subset, clonotype counts were normalized to the number of sorted cells before true diversity and Gini coefficients were calculated with the tcR R package. The overlap coefficient, calculated on TCRB nucleotide sequences, was used to measure repertoire sharing. Out-of-frame TCRB sequences from naive cells were analyzed as a proxy for the pre-selection repertoire. Here the immuneACCESS table is served through TCRdb, limited to in-frame sequences with V and J called. Missing clones are a known gap in these copies; in checked studies unresolved V genes cover under half, and the rest lacks a known reason. V, J and clone size are those of that table, while D and trimming were read from the DNA. This sample has 900,000 or so clones in its table, and 15% to 20% of those were observed once. Jointly, the top ten make up 0.023% of the sample.

The CDR3, from cysteine to phenylalanine, totals 15 residues. The kept DNA is CDR3 alone, 45 bases in frame from the first base. Reading the germline V gene (reference sequence) gives CDR1 LNHDA and CDR2 SQIVND. V loses 8 bases at its end and J loses 0 bases; junction bases beyond the gene matches: 9. The sequence joins TRBV19 to TRBJ2-7, and 8 junctional nucleotides match TRBD2. The TCR comes from a woman aged 18-29 years in good health. Sequenced: naive CD4+ T cells from blood. The sample's cell subset or site label, decoded: true naive CD4+ T cells. This receptor has the CDR3 CASSWESGSSYEQYF. The bases read TGTGCCAGTTCCTGGGAAAGCGGGAGCTCCTACGAGCAGTACTTC.